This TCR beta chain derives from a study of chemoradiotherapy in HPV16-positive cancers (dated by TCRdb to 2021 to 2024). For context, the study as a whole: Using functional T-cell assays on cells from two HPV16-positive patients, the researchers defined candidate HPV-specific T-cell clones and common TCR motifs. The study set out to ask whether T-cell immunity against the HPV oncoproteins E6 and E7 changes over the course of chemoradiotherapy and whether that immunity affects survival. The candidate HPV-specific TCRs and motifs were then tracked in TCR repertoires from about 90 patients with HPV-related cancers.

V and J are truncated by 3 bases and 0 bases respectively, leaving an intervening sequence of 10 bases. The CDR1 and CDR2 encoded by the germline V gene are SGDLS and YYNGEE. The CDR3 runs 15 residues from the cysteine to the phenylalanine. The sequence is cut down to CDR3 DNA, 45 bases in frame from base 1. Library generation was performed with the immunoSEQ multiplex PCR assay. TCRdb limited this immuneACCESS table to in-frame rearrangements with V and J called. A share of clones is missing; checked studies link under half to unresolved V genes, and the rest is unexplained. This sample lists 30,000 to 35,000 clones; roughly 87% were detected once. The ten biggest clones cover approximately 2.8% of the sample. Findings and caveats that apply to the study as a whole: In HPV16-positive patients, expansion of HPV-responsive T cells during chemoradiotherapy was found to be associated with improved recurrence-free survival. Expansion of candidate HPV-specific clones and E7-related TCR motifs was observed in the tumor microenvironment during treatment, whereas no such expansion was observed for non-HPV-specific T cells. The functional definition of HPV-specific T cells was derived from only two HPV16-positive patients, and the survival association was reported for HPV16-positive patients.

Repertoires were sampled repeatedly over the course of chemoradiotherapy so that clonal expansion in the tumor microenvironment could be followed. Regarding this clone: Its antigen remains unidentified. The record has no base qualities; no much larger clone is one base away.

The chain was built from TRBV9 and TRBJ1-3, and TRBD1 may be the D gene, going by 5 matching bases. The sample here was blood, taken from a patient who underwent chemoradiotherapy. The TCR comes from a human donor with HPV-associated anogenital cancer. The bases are TGTGCCAGCAGCGCGGACACTTACTCTGGAAACACCATATATTTT. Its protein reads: CASSADTYSGNTIYF.